The 18 T cell receptor beta chains below all came from one sample that was sequenced in a study of cytomegalovirus exposure and HLA in healthy donors. With 60 Vbeta and 13 Jbeta primers, the PCR was carried out. Here immunoSEQ multiplex PCR was the method, and the copy in TCRdb shows in-frame clones only, minus some. Seen in this sample are about 170,000 clones; the ten most common clones hold 0.65% to 0.9%. Input material: PBMCs. Receptors were obtained from a woman aged 18-29 years in good health and CMV-seropositive.

J is TRBJ2-5 and V is TRBV7-9, with 9 bases aligning to TRBD1. The assigned J gene may be wrong: the sequence end matches TRBJ2-7 better. The germline V gene encodes CDR1 SEHNR and CDR2 FQNEAQ (reference sequence). There are 14 residues in the CDR3. CDR3 DNA: TGTGCCAGCAGCCCCGGACAGGGGAGGCACGAGCAGTACTTC. It translates to CASSPGQGRHEQYF.

V usage is TRBV2 and J usage is TRBJ1-2, with TRBD1 identical over 10 bases. This CDR3 is built from 14 residues. Germline assignment: CDR1 SNHLY and CDR2 FYNNEI. With 5 bases clipped from V and 4 bases from J, the junction kept 4 bases outside the gene matches. The CDR3 DNA is TGTGCCAGCAGTAAGGGACAGGGGATCTATGGCTACACCTTC. Its protein product is CASSKGQGIYGYTF.

The chain employs TRBV6-4 and TRBJ1-2, with 7 bases that match TRBD1. Trimming took 0 bases from V and 0 from J; bases not matched to a gene: 1. This CDR3 region has 15 residues. Germline V CDR1 and CDR2: MRHNA, SNTAGT. The CDR3 DNA reads TGTGCCAGCAGTGACTCCGGGACAGCTAACTATGGCTACACCTTC. Protein sequence: CASSDSGTANYGYTF.

The gene calls are TRBV7-2 and TRBJ2-3; 8 bases agree with TRBD1. The CDR3 covers 15 residues. V trimming: 7 bases; J trimming: 2 bases; junction bases outside the gene matches: 8. The V gene's germline CDR1 is SGHTA and CDR2 FQGNSA. The CDR3 region is CASTIRTGFTDTQYF. CDR3 nucleotides: TGTGCCAGCACCATTAGGACAGGGTTCACAGATACGCAGTATTTT.

The J gene is TRBJ1-2, the V gene TRBV7-2; TRBD1 agrees at 8 bases. V gave up 4 bases and J gave up 3 bases; unmatched junction bases: 7. There are 15 residues in the CDR3. CDR1 and CDR2 from the germline V gene are SGHTA and FQGNSA. CDR3 DNA: TGTGCCAGCAGCTCCCCAGGGGGCGCTGACTATGGCTACACCTTC. The encoded protein is CASSSPGGADYGYTF. The full variable domain, its missing parts supplied by reference TRBV7-2 and TRBJ1-2, is GAGVSQSPSNKVTEKGKDVELRCDPISGHTALYWYRQSLGQGLEFLIYFQGNSAPDKSGLPSDRFSAERTGGSVSTLTIQRTQQEDSAVYLCASSSPGGADYGYTFGSGTRLTVV.

The chain joins TRBV15 to TRBJ1-5, with 12 bases aligning to TRBD1. Germline CDR1 reads LNHNV; CDR2 reads YYDKDF (reference sequence). CDR3 length: 15 residues. The J segment lost 7 bases and the V segment lost 5 bases, leaving 6 bases of the junction unmatched. CDR3 sequence: CATSGGQGAGQPQHF. DNA for the CDR3: TGTGCCACCAGCGGGGGACAGGGGGCAGGGCAGCCCCAGCATTTT. The full variable domain, completed using reference TRBV15 and TRBJ1-5, is DAMVIQNPRYQVTQFGKPVTLSCSQTLNHNVMYWYQQKSSQAPKLLFHYYDKDFNNEADTPDNFQSRRPNTSFCFLDIRSPGLGDTAMYLCATSGGQGAGQPQHFGDGTRLSIL.

The V and J genes are TRBV25-1 and TRBJ1-6; D remains ambiguous. The V end was cut by 4 bases, the J end by 4 bases, with 5 bases between. The CDR3 covers 13 residues. Germline V gene lookup returns CDR1 MGHDK and CDR2 SYGVNS. CDR3 amino acids: CASSGEYNSPLHF. Written as DNA, the CDR3 is TGTGCCAGCAGTGGGGAGTATAATTCACCCCTCCACTTT.

Regarding this clone: One end of the junction does not line up with germline, which may come from a read error. This chain connects TRBV9 to TRBJ1-2, with 7 bases fitting TRBD1. Germline V gives CDR1 SGDLS, CDR2 YYNGEE. This CDR3 comprises 15 residues. CDR3 sequence reads: CASSGPPGQLPDSIF. The CDR3 bases are TGTGCCAGCAGCGGGCCCCCGGGACAGTTACCTGATTCCATCTTC.

V usage is TRBV6-1 and J usage is TRBJ1-4, with TRBD1 matching 7 bases. CDR1 is MNHNS, CDR2 SASEGT, per germline. J gave up 2 bases and V 6 bases, and 3 bases lay outside the gene matches. The CDR3 spans 14 residues. The CDR3 region is CASSRDSTNEKLFF. The CDR3, as DNA: TGTGCCAGCAGCCGGGACAGCACTAATGAAAAACTGTTTTTT.

The V gene is TRBV5-4, the J gene TRBJ2-2; the match to TRBD2 covers 9 bases. The CDR3 totals 16 residues. V trimming: 4 bases; J trimming: 2 bases; junction bases outside the gene matches: 6. Germline V lookup: CDR1 SGHNT, CDR2 YYREEE (reference sequence). The CDR3 protein is CASSLGTSRNTGELFF. The CDR3 region has the DNA TGTGCCAGCAGCCTGGGGACTAGCAGAAACACCGGGGAGCTGTTTTTT. The full variable domain, completed using reference TRBV5-4 and TRBJ2-2, is ETGVTQSPTHLIKTRGQQVTLRCSSQSGHNTVSWYQQALGQGPQFIFQYYREEENGRGNFPPRFSGLQFPNYSSELNVNALELDDSALYLCASSLGTSRNTGELFFGEGSRLTVL.

The chain carries TRBV5-1 and TRBJ2-1, with no clear D. The V gene lost 4 bases and the J gene lost 8 bases, with 16 bases spanning the gap. CDR3 length: 14 amino acids. CDR1 and CDR2 from the germline V gene are SGHRS and YFSETQ. This chain's CDR3 is CASSPVRPRYEQFF. DNA for the CDR3: TGCGCCAGCAGCCCCGTGAGGCCTCGTTATGAGCAGTTCTTC.

The chain employs TRBV6-5 and TRBJ1-6; the D gene is possibly TRBD1 (6 bases). Between the trimmed V and J ends, which lost 4 bases and 6 bases, there was a span of 13 bases. This CDR3 is 15 amino acids long. Germline values: CDR1 MNHEY, CDR2 SVGAGI. The CDR3 reads CASSWGTKANSPLHF. The CDR3, as DNA: TGTGCCAGCAGTTGGGGGACAAAGGCTAATTCACCCCTCCACTTT.

The CDR3 DNA is TGTGCCAGCAGTGAAGTTTGGAGGGAGTCACCCCTCCACTTT. This codes for CASSEVWRESPLHF. The chain joins TRBV6-1 to TRBJ1-6; unclear D gene. Germline values: CDR1 MNHNS, CDR2 SASEGT. This CDR3 region has 14 residues. Trimming took off 1 base at V and 10 bases at J, with 11 bases between the two ends.

The rearrangement links TRBV6-1 to TRBJ1-5; 8 bases map to TRBD1. CDR3 length: 13 amino acids. The V and J ends lost 11 bases and 0 bases, in that order; junction bases with no gene match: 3. Germline CDR1 reads MNHNS; CDR2 reads SASEGT. This CDR3 reads CAGQGNSNQPQHF. CDR3 DNA: TGTGCCGGACAGGGAAATAGCAATCAGCCCCAGCATTTT.

The chain links TRBV7-2 to TRBJ2-7; TRBD2 matches 9 bases. V lost 7 bases to trimming and J lost 3 bases; unmatched junction nucleotides: 7. The germline gives CDR1 SGHTA, CDR2 FQGNSA. The CDR3 length is 14 residues. The CDR3 coding sequence is TGTGCCAGCACCAAGACTAGCGGATACTACGAGCAGTACTTC. This codes for CASTKTSGYYEQYF.

The chain couples TRBV6-5 to TRBJ1-1; TRBD1 might be the D (6 bases). The CDR3 extends over 15 amino acids. Trimming stripped 5 bases from V and 0 bases from J, with 13 bases between. CDR1 is MNHEY, CDR2 SVGAGI, per germline. Here the CDR3 DNA reads TGTGCCAGCAGTCCGGGGGGGGCTATGAACACTGAAGCTTTCTTT. It yields the protein CASSPGGAMNTEAFF.

The chain carries TRBV2 and TRBJ2-1; 9 bases match TRBD2. The ends lost 8 bases at V and 4 bases at J; junction bases unmatched: 9. CDR1 and CDR2 from the germline V gene are SNHLY and FYNNEI. The CDR3 runs 15 residues. In DNA form, the CDR3 reads TGTGCCAGCGCCCTTTTAGCGGGAGCATACAATGAGCAGTTCTTC. Its protein is CASALLAGAYNEQFF.

This chain connects TRBV28 to TRBJ1-2, with 9 positions matching TRBD1. CDR3 length: 17 residues. V dropped 3 bases and J dropped 3; count of bases not matched to a gene: 11. CDR1 and CDR2 from the germline V gene are MDHEN and SYDVKM. The CDR3 bases are TGTGCCAGCAGTTTCAATCCCCGGGACAGGGAAGACTATGGCTACACCTTC. It is translated as CASSFNPRDREDYGYTF.